The 3 T cell receptor beta chains below all came from one sample that was sequenced in a study of beta chain features in type 1 diabetes. The isolated RNA, all of it, was reverse transcribed, so expressed TCRB transcripts were what got sequenced. Only in-frame clones appear in the TCRdb table, and some are missing; sequencing was by immunoSEQ multiplex PCR. Of approximately 300,000 clones in the sample, roughly 9.6% were seen once. Sequenced material: naive CD4+ T cells from blood. The receptors stem from a woman younger than 45 in good health.

CDR3 DNA: TGTGCCAGCAGCGCACAGGGGTCTCTGGGTTTCACGCAGTATTTT. Its protein product is CASSAQGSLGFTQYF. This sequence joins TRBV11-1 and TRBJ2-3; TRBD1 matches at 7 bases. Germline loops: CDR1 SGHAT, CDR2 FQDESV (reference sequence). Trimming removed 5 bases from V and 9 bases from J; junction bases left unmatched: 14. This CDR3 contains 15 residues.

The chain combines TRBV5-6 with TRBJ2-7, with D tentatively TRBD1 (5 bases). Looked up from germline, CDR1 is SGHDT and CDR2 is YYEEEE. The CDR3 is 14 residues long. Between the trimmed V and J ends, which lost 4 bases and 3 bases, there was a span of 14 bases. The chain's CDR3 is CASSPQGDSYEQYF. The CDR3 nucleotides are TGTGCCAGCAGCCCTCAGGGCGATAGCTACGAGCAGTACTTC.

This clone has a handful of counts. The chain uses TRBV28 and TRBJ1-4, with D maybe TRBD1 (5 bases). The CDR3 spans 12 residues. Trimming took 10 bases from V and 4 from J, leaving 10 bases between them. Germline CDR1 is MDHEN and CDR2 is SYDVKM. The CDR3, as DNA: TGTGCCACAGGGCTGGGTAATGAAAAACTGTTTTTT. Translating gives CATGLGNEKLFF.